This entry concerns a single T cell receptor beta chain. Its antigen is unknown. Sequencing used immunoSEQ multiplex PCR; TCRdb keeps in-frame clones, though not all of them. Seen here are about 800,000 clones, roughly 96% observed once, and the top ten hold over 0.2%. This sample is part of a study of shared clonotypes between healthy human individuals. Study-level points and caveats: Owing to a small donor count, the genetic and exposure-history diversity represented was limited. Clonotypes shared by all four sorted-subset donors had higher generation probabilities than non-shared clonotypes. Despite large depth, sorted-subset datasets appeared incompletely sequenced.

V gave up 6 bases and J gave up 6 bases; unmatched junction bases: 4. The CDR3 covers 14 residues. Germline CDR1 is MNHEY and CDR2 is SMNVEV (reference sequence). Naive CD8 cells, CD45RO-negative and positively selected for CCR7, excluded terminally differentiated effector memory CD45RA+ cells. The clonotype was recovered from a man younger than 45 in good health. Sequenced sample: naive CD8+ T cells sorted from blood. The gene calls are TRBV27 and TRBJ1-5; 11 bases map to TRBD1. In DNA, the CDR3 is TGTGCCAGCAGGCCGGACAGGGGGCTTCAGCCCCAGCATTTT. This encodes CASRPDRGLQPQHF.